The 31 T cell receptor beta chains in this list originate from one sample, sequenced in a study of blood T cells in healthy people across ages. Combining a sample-barcoded 5' primer with a J-beta primer mix, a second PCR ran for 7 to 11 cycles. Using its own MiXCR run on the 5' RACE reads, TCRdb lists one record per CDR3 protein. The table records about 1.7 million distinct CDR3 sequences, 28% of them present only once. Sequencing was carried out using blood. Every receptor here comes from a woman under 40 in good health.

This clonotype has only a few counts. CDR3 coding DNA: TGCGCCAGCAGCTTGGGGCCTCAGAAGGACGACGAGCAGTACTTC. Residues: CASSLGPQKDDEQYF. This chain links TRBV5-1 with TRBJ2-7; no definite D call. Germline assignment: CDR1 SGHRS and CDR2 YFSETQ. The germline V and J ends were trimmed by 0 bases and 5 bases, with 15 bases remaining between them. The CDR3 runs to 15 residues.

The chain combines TRBV29-1 with TRBJ2-5; 10 bases map to TRBD1. Germline V gene lookup returns CDR1 SQVTM and CDR2 ANQGSEA. V lost 4 bases, J lost 5 bases, and 7 bases stayed unmatched. This CDR3 is 14 amino acids long. CDR3 sequence: CSVGRDRGRETQYF. Here the CDR3 DNA reads TGCAGCGTTGGTAGGGACAGGGGACGGGAGACCCAGTACTTC.

This clonotype has only a few counts. This rearrangement joins TRBV6-1 to TRBJ1-4; tentative D call: TRBD1 (5 bases). With 5 bases removed from V and 0 bases from J, the gap between germline ends came to 16 bases. This CDR3 comprises 17 residues. The germline V gene encodes CDR1 MNHNS and CDR2 SASEGT. DNA for the CDR3: TGTGCCAGCAGTCCTTCTGGGCAGGGTGCAACTAATGAAAAACTGTTTTTT. Translated, it gives CASSPSGQGATNEKLFF.

This chain connects TRBV28 to TRBJ1-6, with D unclear. Germline V gives CDR1 MDHEN, CDR2 SYDVKM. The CDR3 has 14 amino acids. V gave up 2 bases and J gave up 5 bases, with 7 bases separating them. The CDR3: CASSLRVNNSPLHF. Written as DNA, the CDR3 is TGTGCCAGCAGTTTAAGGGTGAATAATTCACCCCTCCACTTT. The whole variable domain, filled in from reference TRBV28 and TRBJ1-6, reads DVKVTQSSRYLVKRTGEKVFLECVQDMDHENMFWYRQDPGLGLRLIYFSYDVKMKEKGDIPEGYSVSREKKERFSLILESASTNQTSMYLCASSLRVNNSPLHFGNGTRLTVT.

The V gene is TRBV20-1, the J gene TRBJ2-1; TRBD2 agrees at 8 bases. Germline assignment: CDR1 DFQATT and CDR2 SNEGSKA (reference sequence). Unmatched junction bases numbered 7, after V lost 0 bases and J lost 0 bases. This CDR3 has 17 residues. The CDR3 DNA sequence: TGCAGTGCTAGAGATGGGGCGGGGGGCCACTCCTACAATGAGCAGTTCTTC. Protein: CSARDGAGGHSYNEQFF.

This clonotype was detected a few times. V gene TRBV14 combines with J gene TRBJ1-2; 9 positions match TRBD1. V shed 6 bases and J 4 bases; nucleotides not matched to a gene: 9. Germline V lookup: CDR1 SGHDN, CDR2 FVKESK. The CDR3 is made up of 15 amino acids. DNA of the CDR3: TGTGCCAGCAGGTTCCGGGACAGGGATTTCTATGGCTACACCTTC. Translating gives CASRFRDRDFYGYTF.

This chain uses TRBV6-1 with TRBJ1-2; weak D call: TRBD1 (6 bases). Looked up from germline, CDR1 is MNHNS and CDR2 is SASEGT. The CDR3 is made up of 14 amino acids. The V gene lost 1 base and the J gene lost 3 bases, with 9 bases spanning the gap. CDR3 DNA: TGTGCCAGCAGTGAAGTACAGGGCTACTATGGCTACACCTTC. It is translated as CASSEVQGYYGYTF.

A word on this clonotype: A much more abundant neighbour one base away suggests this may be a read error. V and J are TRBV15 and TRBJ2-7; no clear D gene. CDR1 and CDR2 from the germline V gene are LNHNV and YYDKDF (reference sequence). The CDR3 contains 13 residues. V lost 0 bases to trimming and J lost 9 bases, with 12 bases between them. This chain's CDR3 is CATSRDSEDGQYF. CDR3 coding DNA: TGTGCCACCAGCAGAGATTCAGAGGACGGGCAGTACTTC.

This clonotype was seen only a few times. CDR3 bases: TGCGCCAGCAGCCATGGGGACCCGGTGGGGGAGCAGTACTTC. This sequence encodes CASSHGDPVGEQYF. V usage is TRBV4-1 and J usage is TRBJ2-7, with D possibly called TRBD1 or TRBD2 (5 bases each). The CDR3 covers 14 residues. Germline V gives CDR1 MGHRA, CDR2 YSYEKL. V was shortened by 3 bases and J by 7 bases, with 16 bases between the two germline ends.

V and J are TRBV21-1 and TRBJ2-5; the table's D call, TRBD2, was not checked against the DNA. TRBV21-1 is a documented pseudogene. This CDR3 comprises 15 residues. The CDR3 spells CASKEGCEREETQYF. The CDR3 DNA is TGTGCCAGCAAGGAGGGATGCGAGAGAGAAGAGACCCAGTACTTC.

This clonotype was picked up a small number of times. In DNA form, the CDR3 reads TGTGCCAGCAGCCGGGACAGGGGAACAGGTGGCTACACCTTC. Translation: CASSRDRGTGGYTF. The chain combines TRBV7-9 with TRBJ1-2; 10 positions agree with TRBD1. V trimming: 5 bases; J trimming: 7 bases; junction bases outside the gene matches: 7. Per the germline V gene, CDR1 is SEHNR and CDR2 is FQNEAQ (reference sequence). The CDR3 runs to 14 residues.

The sample holds one count of this clonotype. No conserved phenylalanine or tryptophan is present at the end of the CDR3, so a read error is the likely explanation. No DNA is shown, since the ends of the CDR3 on it are uncertain; the CDR3 is the one TCRdb lists. The chain has TRBV7-3 and TRBJ2-1; the table's D call TRBD1 went unverified against the DNA. CDR1 is SGHTA, CDR2 FQGTGA, per germline. The CDR3 is made up of 15 amino acids, end residues included. The CDR3: CASSMPGTGHNERFS.

This clonotype was observed a few times. The J gene is TRBJ1-5, the V gene TRBV20-1, with D possibly TRBD1 on 5 matching bases. CDR1 is DFQATT, CDR2 SNEGSKA, per germline (reference sequence). V lost 4 bases to trimming and J lost 3 bases, with 16 bases between them. This CDR3 has 15 amino acids. CDR3 region: CSATRDAGLNQPQHF. CDR3 nucleotides: TGCAGTGCTACAAGGGACGCGGGCCTCAATCAGCCCCAGCATTTT.

The rearrangement joins TRBV4-1 to TRBJ2-1; D gene ambiguous. The CDR3 consists of 12 residues. CDR1 is MGHRA, CDR2 YSYEKL, per germline. V lost 4 bases and J lost 10, with 11 bases in between. CDR3 sequence: CASSPSSQEQFF. The CDR3 coding sequence is TGCGCCAGCAGCCCATCCTCGCAGGAGCAGTTCTTC.

The chain employs TRBV18 and TRBJ1-5, with D perhaps TRBD1 (5 bases). The CDR3 runs 16 residues. V lost 3 bases and J 0 bases, leaving 12 bases between the germline ends. CDR1 KGHSH and CDR2 LQKENI come from the germline V gene. This chain's CDR3 is CASSPQGLSSNQPQHF. CDR3 nucleotide sequence: TGTGCCAGCTCACCGCAGGGTCTTTCTAGCAATCAGCCCCAGCATTTT.

V usage is TRBV5-1 and J usage is TRBJ2-3; TRBD1 is a possible D gene (6 bases). The CDR3 runs 14 residues. Germline V gene data show CDR1 as SGHRS and CDR2 as YFSETQ. V was cut by 4 bases and J by 2 bases, with 11 bases left in between. CDR3 amino acids: CASSQGHTTDTQYF. CDR3 DNA sequence: TGCGCCAGCAGCCAGGGACACACCACAGATACGCAGTATTTT. Filled out from reference TRBV5-1 and TRBJ2-3, the complete variable domain reads KAGVTQTPRYLIKTRGQQVTLSCSPISGHRSVSWYQQTPGQGLQFLFEYFSETQRNKGNFPGRFSGRQFSNSRSEMNVSTLELGDSALYLCASSQGHTTDTQYFGPGTRLTVL.

This sequence joins TRBV3-1 and TRBJ2-1; D remains unclear. Looked up from germline, CDR1 is LGHDT and CDR2 is YNNKEL (reference sequence). The CDR3 has 15 amino acids. Trimming pared 1 base from V and 3 bases from J, leaving 10 bases between. The CDR3 DNA reads as TGTGCCAGCAGCCAAGGGGTTGGGATCTACAATGAGCAGTTCTTC. Its protein is CASSQGVGIYNEQFF.

The sample holds many counts of this clonotype. This rearrangement joins TRBV29-1 to TRBJ2-5, with a tentative D call TRBD2 (5 bases). The CDR3 contains 12 residues. Germline V CDR1 and CDR2: SQVTM, ANQGSEA. Trimming took 3 bases from V and 5 from J, leaving 10 bases between them. CDR3 sequence: CSVDTRRETQYF. DNA of the CDR3: TGCAGCGTTGATACTCGGAGGGAGACCCAGTACTTC. Using reference TRBV29-1 and TRBJ2-5 for the parts outside the CDR3, the full variable domain is SAVISQKPSRDICQRGTSLTIQCQVDSQVTMMFWYRQQPGQSLTLIATANQGSEATYESGFVIDKFPISRPNLTFSTLTVSNMSPEDSSIYLCSVDTRRETQYFGPGTRLLVL.

The table lists this clonotype with a few counts. The J gene is TRBJ1-5, the V gene TRBV12-3 or TRBV12-4, with D unresolved. Trimming removed 6 bases at V and 6 bases at J, with 12 bases between. The CDR3 covers 13 residues. CDR3 protein: CASSPLNGQPQHF. The CDR3 bases are TGTGCCAGCAGCCCTTTGAATGGTCAGCCCCAGCATTTT.

In its sample, this clonotype was seen a few times. The chain employs TRBV20-1 and TRBJ2-2, with D tentatively TRBD1 (6 bases). V gave up 3 bases and J gave up 8 bases, with 16 bases separating them. The CDR3 runs to 14 residues. Germline V gene data show CDR1 as DFQATT and CDR2 as SNEGSKA (reference sequence). CDR3 residues: CSARLPGDSGELFF. Written as DNA, the CDR3 is TGCAGTGCTAGGCTCCCAGGGGATTCTGGGGAGCTGTTTTTT.

The J gene is TRBJ2-4, the V gene TRBV30; 7 bases are shared with TRBD1. The germline CDR1 and CDR2 sequences are GTSNPN and SVGIG (reference sequence). With 2 bases clipped from V and 5 bases from J, the junction kept 9 bases outside the gene matches. This CDR3 contains 15 residues. This CDR3 reads CAWSTLGQGENIQYF. The DNA for the CDR3 is TGTGCCTGGAGTACACTCGGTCAGGGGGAAAACATTCAGTACTTC.

This clonotype was picked up a small number of times. The chain links TRBV5-5 to TRBJ2-7; 11 bases are a match to TRBD2. V lost 4 bases and J lost 3; bases outside the gene matches: 6. Germline V gene sequence: CDR1 SGHKS, CDR2 YYEKEE (reference sequence). CDR3 length equals 15 residues. For the CDR3, the DNA is TGTGCCAGCAGCCGCCTAGCGGGGGGACTCTACGAGCAGTACTTC. Protein product: CASSRLAGGLYEQYF.

This clonotype occurred a few times. The chain recombines TRBV24-1 with TRBJ2-1, with TRBD1 matching 10 bases. V trimming: 3 bases; J trimming: 8 bases; junction bases outside the gene matches: 3. Germline-derived CDR1 and CDR2 are KGHDR and SFDVKD. CDR3 length equals 14 residues. The CDR3 region is CATSDTGTGDEQFF. CDR3 sequence (DNA): TGTGCCACCAGTGATACCGGGACAGGGGATGAGCAGTTCTTC.

This clonotype was detected only a few times. The V gene is TRBV5-1, the J gene TRBJ1-2, with 8 bases lining up with TRBD1. V was clipped by 3 bases and J by 4 bases; unmatched bases: 11. The CDR3 contains 16 residues. CDR1 is SGHRS and CDR2 is YFSETQ in the germline V gene. CDR3: CASSYTSTGASYGYTF. As DNA, the CDR3 is TGCGCCAGCAGCTACACCTCGACAGGGGCGTCCTATGGCTACACCTTC.

This chain uses TRBV27 with TRBJ2-1; 9 positions agree with TRBD2. The CDR3 extends over 17 amino acids. Germline V gives CDR1 MNHEY, CDR2 SMNVEV (reference sequence). The J segment lost 7 bases and the V segment lost 2 bases, leaving 12 bases of the junction unmatched. In DNA form, the CDR3 reads TGTGCCAGCAGTTTAAGGAGGTTGCGGGAGGGGTGGAATGAGCAGTTCTTC. This codes for CASSLRRLREGWNEQFF.

This clonotype was recorded at least ten times. The rearrangement uses TRBV7-2 and TRBJ2-7, with TRBD1 identical over 7 bases. The CDR3 runs to 14 residues. CDR1 SGHTA and CDR2 FQGNSA come from the germline V gene. V was pared by 5 bases and J by 4 bases, with 8 bases of the junction left unmatched. The CDR3 DNA is TGTGCCAGCAGCAAGGAGACAGGGCAGTACGAGCAGTACTTC. It is translated as CASSKETGQYEQYF.

About this clonotype: Since the CDR3 does not end with the conserved phenylalanine or tryptophan, this likely comes from a read error. The rearrangement uses TRBV28 and TRBJ2-5; 7 bases match TRBD2. V dropped 4 bases and J dropped 4; count of bases not matched to a gene: 12. The CDR3 is made up of 16 amino acids. The germline gives CDR1 MDHEN, CDR2 SYDVKM. The CDR3 region has the DNA TGTGCCAGCAGTTCCCGGGAGGTAAGGTCCGGAGAGACCCAGTACCTC. Translation: CASSSREVRSGETQYL.

The DNA of the CDR3 is TGCAGTGCCACCGTTAGGACCGGGGGTTACAATGAGCAGTTCTTC. Translating gives CSATVRTGGYNEQFF. This chain uses TRBV20-1 with TRBJ2-1, with D possibly matching TRBD2 (6 bases). CDR3 size: 15 residues. Trimming left V 6 bases short and J 4 bases short, with 19 bases between. Germline V lookup: CDR1 DFQATT, CDR2 SNEGSKA (reference sequence).

The chain uses TRBV29-1 and TRBJ2-1; 8 nucleotides match TRBD1. CDR3 length equals 15 residues. Germline CDR1 and CDR2: SQVTM and ANQGSEA. Trimming cost V 7 bases and J 4 bases; bases outside gene matches: 12. CDR3 sequence: CSAMRQGRTYNEQFF. CDR3 sequence (DNA): TGCAGCGCGATGCGACAGGGGCGTACTTACAATGAGCAGTTCTTC.

This clonotype came up a few times. The rearrangement joins TRBV24-1 to TRBJ2-3, with TRBD1 matching over 9 bases. There are 16 residues in the CDR3. After removal of 4 bases from V and 2 bases from J, the junction contained 6 bases not matched to a gene. Germline assignment: CDR1 KGHDR and CDR2 SFDVKD. This CDR3 is CATSDSGQGFTDTQYF. CDR3 coding DNA: TGTGCCACCAGTGACTCGGGACAGGGTTTCACAGATACGCAGTATTTT.

With regard to this clonotype: At one boundary the junction diverges from the germline segment, which might be a read error. This sequence joins TRBV7-3 and TRBJ2-1; perhaps TRBD1 as D (7 bases). Germline loops: CDR1 SGHTA, CDR2 FQGTGA. There are 15 residues in the CDR3. DNA for the CDR3: TGTACCAGCAGCCCCAATCGCCCAGGGGGGAATGAGCAGTTCTTC. Its translation: CTSSPNRPGGNEQFF.